Listed below are T cell receptor beta chains from one sample, sequenced in a study of CD8+ T cells in alopecia areata. The method was immunoSEQ multiplex PCR; TCRdb's version includes in-frame clones alone and lacks a portion of them. The sample records approximately 160,000 clones, less than 80% being singletons. Specimen: CD4+ T cells sorted from blood, collected at week 24, from a patient treated with tofacitinib. These receptors all stem from a human donor with alopecia areata. CDR3s include the opening cysteine and the closing phenylalanine or tryptophan. A D gene is named only where the DNA matches it firmly. Some rows have no size entry. The others give once, few or many, or a class for an expanded clone.

clone_size j_call v_call d_call cdr3_nt cdr3_aa
. TRBJ2-5 TRBV14 . TGTGCCAGCAGCCAATTCCTCCAAGAGACCCAGTACTTC CASSQFLQETQYF
few TRBJ2-7 TRBV29-1 . TGCAGCGTTGAACACGGCTACGAGCAGTACTTC CSVEHGYEQYF
once TRBJ2-7 TRBV30 . TGTGCCTGGAGTTCAGCAGTCTCCTACGAGCAGTACTTC CAWSSAVSYEQYF
. TRBJ1-2 TRBV25-1 . TGTGCCAGCAGTGAAGGGGCTAGAAATTATGGCTACACCTTC CASSEGARNYGYTF
. TRBJ1-4 TRBV10-2 . TGCGCCAGCAGTGAAACCACAGGGTTTGAAAAACTGTTTTTT CASSETTGFEKLFF
. TRBJ1-2 TRBV28 . TGTGCCAGCAGTTTATTAAACTATGGCTACACCTTC CASSLLNYGYTF
few TRBJ1-1 TRBV7-8 . TGTGCCAGCAGCTTAGGGTGGACTGAAGCTTTCTTT CASSLGWTEAFF
. TRBJ1-5 TRBV25-1 . TGTGCCAGCAGTCCCTTCGGGGCCGGGAGCAATCAGCCCCAGCATTTT CASSPFGAGSNQPQHF
. TRBJ2-5 TRBV28 TRBD1 TGTGCCAGCAGTTGGACAGGGGTCGTCCAAGAGACCCAGTACTTC CASSWTGVVQETQYF
. TRBJ1-1 TRBV7-6 . TGTGCCAGCAGCCTCCAAGGGGTGTTGGTCACTGAAGCTTTCTTT CASSLQGVLVTEAFF
. TRBJ1-2 TRBV7-3 TRBD1 TGTGCCAGCAGCTTAAGCCCCGGACAGGTGGGACATGGCTACACCTTC CASSLSPGQVGHGYTF
. TRBJ1-2 TRBV27 . TGTGCCAGCAGTTCGGGGGGTTTGGACTATGGCTACACCTTC CASSSGGLDYGYTF
. TRBJ1-1 TRBV29-1 TRBD1 TGCAGCGTTAAACCCGGGACAGGGTCCTTTGAAGCTTTCTTT CSVKPGTGSFEAFF
. TRBJ2-7 TRBV11-2 . TGTGCCAGCAGCTCTACCCCCGACTACGAGCAGTACTTC CASSSTPDYEQYF
. TRBJ1-2 TRBV30 . TGTGCCTGGGGCTACGCCTATGGCTACACCTTC CAWGYAYGYTF
. TRBJ1-1 TRBV29-1 . TGCAGCGTTGAATTACGAATGAACACTGAAGCTTTCTTT CSVELRMNTEAFF
few TRBJ1-6 TRBV30 . TGTGCCTGGAATGGAGCATCGACAGAGTCACCCCTCCACTTT CAWNGASTESPLHF
. TRBJ2-3 TRBV15 TRBD1 TGTGCCACCAGCGCCCGACAGGGAACGGTAACAGATACGCAGTATTTT CATSARQGTVTDTQYF
. TRBJ1-2 TRBV29-1 . TGCAGCGTTGAAAGGGCGGGCAGGCCGAACTATGGCTACACCTTC CSVERAGRPNYGYTF
. TRBJ2-6 TRBV9 . TGTGCCAGCAGCCGCAAGCCGGGAACTGGGGCCAACGTCCTGACTTTC CASSRKPGTGANVLTF
. TRBJ2-7 TRBV6-5 TRBD2 TGTGCCAGCAGTTACGAGCCTAGCGGAGCCTACGAGCAGTACTTC CASSYEPSGAYEQYF
. TRBJ1-2 TRBV7-9 . TGTGCCAGCAGCTCAAACCCCTGGGGGAATGGCTACACCTTC CASSSNPWGNGYTF
. TRBJ1-6 TRBV2 . TGTGCCAGCCGGGACACAAATTCACCCCTCCACTTT CASRDTNSPLHF
. TRBJ2-1 TRBV5-1 . TGCGCCAGCACCCCAACAGAAAATCCCTACAATGAGCAGTTCTTC CASTPTENPYNEQFF
. TRBJ1-6 TRBV7-2 . TGTGCCAGCAGCTTATCACAGAATTCACCCCTCCACTTT CASSLSQNSPLHF
. TRBJ1-5 TRBV15 . TGTGCCACCAGCACAGGTAGAAATCAGCCCCAGCATTTT CATSTGRNQPQHF
. TRBJ2-2 TRBV6-4 . TGTGCCAGCGCGCGAGGCAGCCTAAACACCGGGGAGCTGTTTTTT CASARGSLNTGELFF
many TRBJ1-1 TRBV5-6 . TGTGCCAGCAGCCCAGGCCCCTTAGGGTACACTGAAGCTTTCTTT CASSPGPLGYTEAFF
. TRBJ2-3 TRBV29-1 TRBD2 TGCAGCGTTGATCTCCGGGTAGCGGGGGGACCACGCACAGATACGCAGTATTTT CSVDLRVAGGPRTDTQYF
. TRBJ1-1 TRBV30 TRBD1 TGTGCCTGGGGGGAGACAGGGTCGAACACTGAAGCTTTCTTT CAWGETGSNTEAFF
. TRBJ2-7 TRBV5-1 TRBD1 TGCGCCAGCAGCTCCGGGACAGGGGTCCACGAGCAGTACTTC CASSSGTGVHEQYF
few TRBJ2-7 TRBV29-1 . TGCAGCGCTCACCTCGCGAACGAGCAGTACTTC CSAHLANEQYF
. TRBJ2-7 TRBV6-1 TRBD1 TGTGCCAGCACGGGACAGACCTACGAGCAGTACTTC CASTGQTYEQYF
. TRBJ2-7 TRBV1 . TGCACCAGCAGCCAAGCGGAAGGAGGACACGAGCAGTACTTC CTSSQAEGGHEQYF
. TRBJ2-2 TRBV7-9 . TGTGCCAGCAGCTTGAGGAACACCGGGGAGCTGTTTTTT CASSLRNTGELFF
. TRBJ1-2 TRBV29-1 . TGCAGCGTCGGGGAACAGGGCCATGGCTACACCTTC CSVGEQGHGYTF
. TRBJ2-1 TRBV7-8 TRBD2 TGTGCCAGCAGTGGACTAGCGGGGTTCAATGAGCAGTTCTTC CASSGLAGFNEQFF
. TRBJ2-2 TRBV5-1 . TGCGCCAGCAGCCTCGACGGGTATGGCGGGGAGCTGTTTTTT CASSLDGYGGELFF
. TRBJ2-1 TRBV18 TRBD2 TGTGCCAGCTCACCATCTCGGGAGGTTAATGAGCAGTTCTTC CASSPSREVNEQFF
few TRBJ2-4 TRBV25-1 . TGTGCCAGCAGTGACCCCCTTGACAGAGTGAGCATTCAGTACTTC CASSDPLDRVSIQYF
few TRBJ1-6 TRBV2 TRBD1 TGTGCCAGCAGCGCCGGGACAGGGAATTCACCCCTCCACTTT CASSAGTGNSPLHF
. TRBJ1-5 TRBV30 . TGTGCCTGGACTCGCCCAGGGACGGATAGCAATCAGCCCCAGCATTTT CAWTRPGTDSNQPQHF
. TRBJ2-2 TRBV5-1 TRBD1 TGCGCCAGCAGCTGGGACAGGGGGAACACCGGGGAGCTGTTTTTT CASSWDRGNTGELFF
. TRBJ2-3 TRBV2 TRBD2 TGTGCCAGCAGTGAATGGCGGCGGGGGAGGACAGATACGCAGTATTTT CASSEWRRGRTDTQYF
. TRBJ2-2 TRBV7-9 . TGTGCCAGCAGCTTAGACACCGGGGAGCTGTTTTTT CASSLDTGELFF
. TRBJ2-1 TRBV19 TRBD2 TGTGCCAGTAGTATGGGGAGGGCCCGCACGTCCTACAATGAGCAGTTCTTC CASSMGRARTSYNEQFF
. TRBJ2-5 TRBV19 . TGTGCCAGTAGCCCCCCCGGGGCCCATCCGACCCAGTACTTC CASSPPGAHPTQYF
. TRBJ1-5 TRBV6-5 . TGTGCCAGCTCTCTGGGGGGGGATCAGCCCCAGCATTTT CASSLGGDQPQHF
. TRBJ1-2 TRBV5-6 . TGTGCCAGCAGCTTGGTTCGTTCCAGGGTTCAGCTCCCTGGCTACACCTTC CASSLVRSRVQLPGYTF
. TRBJ1-5 TRBV30 . TGTGCCTGGAGTGTCCGCGGGACTCCCAATCAGCCCCAGCATTTT CAWSVRGTPNQPQHF
. TRBJ2-4 TRBV6-5 . TGTGCCAGCACTCCCGACGAAGGGTCTTCACACATTCAGTACTTC CASTPDEGSSHIQYF
. TRBJ2-5 TRBV29-1 . TGCAGCGTTGTGACAGGAGAAGAGACCCAGTACTTC CSVVTGEETQYF